A selection of T cell receptor beta chains follows, all from one sample in a study of blood T cell repertoires in COVID-19. Here immunoSEQ multiplex PCR was the method, and the copy in TCRdb shows in-frame clones only, minus some. The sample yields about 55,000 clones, approximately 86% seen once. Sequencing used peripheral blood. The receptors were sampled from a man aged 35 to 55 with COVID-19, enrolled during active disease. CDR3s include the opening cysteine and the closing phenylalanine or tryptophan. D genes are given only for firm matches. A row's size may be missing; if present it is once, few, many or a size class.

d_gene	j_gene	v_gene	len	abundance	CDR3nt	CDR3aa
TRBD1	TRBJ1-1	TRBV29-1	12	.	TGCAGCGGACAGGGTGTAAGGACTGAAGCTTTCTTT	CSGQGVRTEAFF
.	TRBJ1-2	TRBV9	15	.	TGTGCCAGCAGCGTAGGGGCAGAAGCTAACTATGGCTACACCTTC	CASSVGAEANYGYTF
.	TRBJ1-2	TRBV5-8	15	.	TGTGCCAGCAGCTTGGTTAAGGCAGGGTCCCGCGGCTACACCTTC	CASSLVKAGSRGYTF
.	TRBJ2-4	TRBV19	12	.	TGTGCCAGTAGTATACTAGGAAACATTCAGTACTTC	CASSILGNIQYF
.	TRBJ2-5	TRBV24-1	14	.	TGTGCCACCAGTGAAGGAGGCACCGAAGAGACCCAGTACTTC	CATSEGGTEETQYF
TRBD2	TRBJ2-7	TRBV7-9	15	few	TGTGCCAGCAGCTTCGCAGCGGGAGAAGGGAACGAGCAGTACTTC	CASSFAAGEGNEQYF
.	TRBJ2-7	TRBV2	12	.	TGTGCCAGCAGTCTAGACTACTACGAGCAGTACTTC	CASSLDYYEQYF
.	TRBJ1-5	TRBV6-1	16	.	TGTGCCAGCAGTGAAGGTTTTGTTTCGAGCAATCAGCCCCAGCATTTT	CASSEGFVSSNQPQHF
TRBD1	TRBJ1-6	TRBV5-1	17	.	TGCGCCAGCAGCTTAACGACAGGGGATTTCAATAATTCACCCCTCCACTTT	CASSLTTGDFNNSPLHF
TRBD1	TRBJ1-3	TRBV30	14	few	TGTGCCTGGACCGGGACAGGGGCCGGAAACACCATATATTTT	CAWTGTGAGNTIYF
.	TRBJ2-1	TRBV5-1	14	.	TGCGCCAGCAGCTTTGGGCAGGGGAGGGATGAGCAGTTCTTC	CASSFGQGRDEQFF
.	TRBJ1-5	TRBV15	14	.	TGTGCCACCAGCGGGGAGAATAGCAATCAGCCCCAGCATTTT	CATSGENSNQPQHF
.	TRBJ1-2	TRBV29-1	10	.	TGCAGCGTTGAAGAGGCTGGCTACACCTTC	CSVEEAGYTF
TRBD1	TRBJ1-1	TRBV5-1	14	.	TGCGCCAGCAGCTCCGGACAGGAGAACACTGAAGCTTTCTTT	CASSSGQENTEAFF
.	TRBJ2-7	TRBV5-1	15	.	TGCGCCAGCAGCTTGAGGAGCAATGAGTATGGCGAGCAGTACTTC	CASSLRSNEYGEQYF
.	TRBJ1-1	TRBV28	16	.	TGTGCCAGCAGTCGGCCGTCCGGGGGTCGTGGAACTGAAGCTTTCTTT	CASSRPSGGRGTEAFF
TRBD1	TRBJ1-2	TRBV28	13	.	TGTGCCAGCAGTTTGGGGACAGGAGTTGGCTACACCTTC	CASSLGTGVGYTF
.	TRBJ1-5	TRBV28	15	few	TGTGCCAGCAGTTTATATCTAGGGAGCAGGCAGCTCCAGCATTTT	CASSLYLGSRQLQHF
TRBD1	TRBJ1-2	TRBV19	14	.	TGTGCCAGTAGCCAAGGGGGCGCGGGCTATGGCTACACCTTC	CASSQGGAGYGYTF
.	TRBJ2-7	TRBV12-3/TRBV12-4	13	.	TGTGCCAGCAGTTTAGCCACCAACAACGAGCAGTACTTC	CASSLATNNEQYF
TRBD1	TRBJ1-5	TRBV27	16	.	TGTGCCAGCAGTTTATCCTCAGGGGGCTTAGGTCAGCCCCAGCATTTT	CASSLSSGGLGQPQHF
.	TRBJ1-5	TRBV5-6	15	.	TGTGCCAGCAGCTCCGCGGGCGTTAGCAATCAGCCCCAGCATTTT	CASSSAGVSNQPQHF
.	TRBJ2-3	TRBV15	16	.	TGTGCCACCAGCAGAGATATGGTACGGGACACAGATACGCAGTATTTT	CATSRDMVRDTDTQYF
.	TRBJ2-7	TRBV9	10	.	TGTGCCCCCGAGGCGTACGAGCAGTACTTC	CAPEAYEQYF
TRBD2	TRBJ2-1	TRBV27	15	.	TGTGCCAGCAGTTCGACTAGCGGGACCTACAATGAGCAGTTCTTC	CASSSTSGTYNEQFF
.	TRBJ2-1	TRBV28	15	once	TGTGCCAGCAGTCCGCCCCCTACTGGGACAATGAAGCAGTTCTTC	CASSPPPTGTMKQFF
.	TRBJ1-1	TRBV29-1	14	.	TGCAGCGCTCTAAAGTACAGGGTGGACACTGAAGCTTTCTTT	CSALKYRVDTEAFF
TRBD1	TRBJ1-2	TRBV5-8	15	once	TGTGCCAGCAGTATACGGACAGGGGCTAACTATGGCTACACCTTC	CASSIRTGANYGYTF
.	TRBJ2-7	TRBV7-8	15	.	TGTGCCAGCAGCTTAAAGAGGGTGGGAGCCTACGAGCAGTACTTC	CASSLKRVGAYEQYF
.	TRBJ1-4	TRBV7-9	15	.	TGTGCCAGCAGCCCCTCGGCCAACCCAGGCGAAAAACTGTTTTTT	CASSPSANPGEKLFF
.	TRBJ1-2	TRBV27	15	.	TGTGCCAGCAGTTTATCGGGGACTGCTAACTATGGCTACACCTTC	CASSLSGTANYGYTF
TRBD1	TRBJ2-3	TRBV29-1	12	.	TGCAGCGCTCACAGGGGCGCAGATACGCAGTATTTT	CSAHRGADTQYF
TRBD2	TRBJ2-3	TRBV6-1	17	.	TGTGCCAGCAGTGACAGCGAGGCTAGCGGGGACCAAGATACGCAGTATTTT	CASSDSEASGDQDTQYF
.	TRBJ1-5	TRBV7-9	15	.	TGTGCCAGCAGCTTTGGGGGACTTAGCAATCAGCCCCAGCATTTT	CASSFGGLSNQPQHF
.	TRBJ2-7	TRBV3-1/TRBV3-2	12	.	TGTGCCAGCAGCCAAGGAGTCGGCGAGCAGTACTTC	CASSQGVGEQYF
.	TRBJ1-1	TRBV6-5	12	.	TGTGCCACGGGGTGGGGAAACACTGAAGCTTTCTTT	CATGWGNTEAFF
TRBD2	TRBJ2-1	TRBV2	14	.	TGTGCCAGCAGCCCGACTAGCAACTACAATGAGCAGTTCTTC	CASSPTSNYNEQFF
.	TRBJ2-2	TRBV10-3	13	.	TGTGCCATCAGCGGGAGCGGGACCGGGGAGCTGTTTTTT	CAISGSGTGELFF
.	TRBJ2-1	TRBV24-1	13	.	TGTGCCACCAGGGGAGCGGACTACAATGAGCAGTTCTTC	CATRGADYNEQFF
.	TRBJ2-3	TRBV29-1	13	.	TGCAGCGCCAAAGCGGGGACAGGAGATACGCAGTATTTT	CSAKAGTGDTQYF
TRBD1	TRBJ1-2	TRBV5-6	14	.	TGTGCCAGCAGCCAGGGGACAGTGGAATATGGCTACACCTTC	CASSQGTVEYGYTF
.	TRBJ1-3	TRBV7-9	19	few	TGTGCCAGCAGCTCGAAATCCCTATCACAGGGAACAGCTGGAAACACCATATATTTT	CASSSKSLSQGTAGNTIYF
TRBD2	TRBJ2-5	TRBV24-1	16	.	TGTGCCACCAGTGACAAGACTAGCGGGGGGGCAGAGACCCAGTACTTC	CATSDKTSGGAETQYF
.	TRBJ2-6	TRBV5-1	15	.	TGCGCCAGCAGCTTTGACAGCTCTGGGGCCAACGTCCTGACTTTC	CASSFDSSGANVLTF
.	TRBJ2-7	TRBV14	14	.	TGTGCCAGCAGCCTACAGGGATTCCCCTACGAGCAGTACTTC	CASSLQGFPYEQYF
TRBD1	TRBJ1-2	TRBV12-3/TRBV12-4	13	.	TGTGCCAGCAGTCTACAGGGGTTGTATGGCTACACCTTC	CASSLQGLYGYTF
TRBD2	TRBJ2-5	TRBV27	13	.	TGTGCCAGCAGAAGACTAGCGGGGGGCGAGTGGTACTTC	CASRRLAGGEWYF
.	TRBJ2-7	TRBV2	13	.	TGTGCCAGCAGTTCGGACAGATCCTACGAGCAGTACTTC	CASSSDRSYEQYF
TRBD1	TRBJ1-1	TRBV18	13	.	TGTGCCAGCTCGTCCACAGGGGCCACTGAAGCTTTCTTT	CASSSTGATEAFF
.	TRBJ1-2	TRBV28	14	.	TGTGCCAGCACCTTAGGGGGGGGAAACTATGGCTACACCTTC	CASTLGGGNYGYTF
.	TRBJ2-7	TRBV11-2	15	.	TGTGCCAGCAGCTTAATCCAGGGGAGCTCCTACGAGCAGTACTTC	CASSLIQGSSYEQYF
.	TRBJ2-7	TRBV18	11	once	TGTGCCAGCTCCCCCAACTACGAGCAGTACTTC	CASSPNYEQYF
TRBD1	TRBJ1-2	TRBV30	13	.	TGTGCCTGGATCGGCGGGACAGAGGTAGGCTACACCTTC	CAWIGGTEVGYTF
.	TRBJ1-4	TRBV6-5	15	.	TGTGCCGGTGGCACAGGGCGTTTGACTAATGAAAAACTGTTTTTT	CAGGTGRLTNEKLFF
TRBD1	TRBJ1-2	TRBV19	15	.	TGTGCCAGTAGTAGAGAACAGGGGGCTAACTATGGCTACACCTTC	CASSREQGANYGYTF
TRBD1	TRBJ1-2	TRBV6-2/TRBV6-3	13	.	TGTGCCAGCAGTTACGGGACAGACTATGGCTACACCTTC	CASSYGTDYGYTF
.	TRBJ1-3	TRBV28	15	.	TGTGCCAGCAGTTCGGGAACGAGCTCTGGAAACACCATATATTTT	CASSSGTSSGNTIYF
.	TRBJ1-1	TRBV9	15	.	TGTGCCAGCAGCGCCCTAGTCGAGCGGGGAACTGAAGCTTTCTTT	CASSALVERGTEAFF
.	TRBJ1-1	TRBV9	14	.	TGTGCCAGCAGCGTCCGGGGTGTGAACACTGAAGCTTTCTTT	CASSVRGVNTEAFF